Described below is a single T cell receptor beta chain sequence and its context. Its antigen remains unidentified. Clones were read by immunoSEQ multiplex PCR, and TCRdb kept only the in-frame ones, dropping some. The sample consists of about 84,000 clones, about two thirds of them appearing once. The data are from a study of radiotherapy plus CTLA-4 blockade in lung cancer. Study outcomes and limitations: Interferon-beta, together with early blood T cell clone dynamics, reportedly best predicted response.

The CDR3 sequence is 17 residues long. Unmatched junction bases numbered 14, after V lost 1 base and J lost 6 bases. Looked up from germline, CDR1 is KGHSH and CDR2 is LQKENI. The sequence was obtained from a human donor with non-small cell lung cancer that progressed on radiotherapy plus ipilimumab. This specimen consisted of peripheral blood, obtained from a patient treated with radiotherapy plus ipilimumab. This rearrangement joins TRBV18 to TRBJ2-7, with 8 bases lining up with TRBD2. As DNA, the CDR3 is TGTGCCAGCTCACCACTCCCAGGGGCGCGGGAGGCCGGCGAGCAGTACTTC. This codes for CASSPLPGAREAGEQYF.